One and the same sample provided the 24 T cell receptor beta chains below, sequenced in a study of blood T cell repertoires in COVID-19. Here immunoSEQ multiplex PCR was the method, and the copy in TCRdb shows in-frame clones only, minus some. Altogether just over 300,000 clones are present, about nine tenths being singletons, with the ten largest covering 1.8%. The sample consisted of peripheral blood. These receptors were obtained from a woman aged 25 to 39 with COVID-19, enrolled during active disease.

The chain recombines TRBV7-6 with TRBJ2-1, with D possibly matching TRBD2 (5 bases). Germline lookup yields CDR1 SGHVS and CDR2 FNYEAQ. The CDR3 loop spans 14 amino acids. The germline V and J ends were trimmed by 5 bases and 6 bases, with 14 bases remaining between them. Here the CDR3 DNA reads TGTGCCAGCAGCGTAACCCGGGGTAGCAATGAGCAGTTCTTC. Its translation: CASSVTRGSNEQFF.

The gene calls are TRBV5-1 and TRBJ2-7, with 9 bases fitting TRBD1. The CDR3 sequence is 15 residues long. Trimming removed 4 bases from V and 3 bases from J; junction bases left unmatched: 8. Germline CDR1 SGHRS, CDR2 YFSETQ. The chain's CDR3 is CASSPAGTGYYEQYF. CDR3 in DNA: TGCGCCAGCAGCCCGGCCGGGACAGGGTACTACGAGCAGTACTTC.

This sequence joins TRBV11-3 and TRBJ2-1, with TRBD2 matching 9 bases. This CDR3 region has 14 residues. Germline CDR1 and CDR2: SGHNT and YENEEA. V trimming: 5 bases; J trimming: 4 bases; junction bases outside the gene matches: 3. CDR3 region: CASSAGGSYNEQFF. The CDR3 region has the DNA TGTGCCAGCAGCGCGGGGGGGAGTTACAATGAGCAGTTCTTC.

The J gene is TRBJ1-3, the V gene TRBV20-1, with TRBD1 as a possible D gene (6 bases). CDR1 and CDR2 (germline): DFQATT, SNEGSKA (reference sequence). The CDR3 length is 14 residues. V lost 3 bases and J 3 bases, leaving 12 bases between the germline ends. In nucleotides, the CDR3 is TGCAGTGCTAGTCCATTGACAGGTGGAAACACCATATATTTT. This encodes CSASPLTGGNTIYF.

The V and J genes are TRBV28 and TRBJ1-4, with D unresolved. Trimming pared 7 bases from V and 7 bases from J, leaving 10 bases between. Germline assignment: CDR1 MDHEN and CDR2 SYDVKM. The CDR3 contains 12 residues. In DNA form, the CDR3 reads TGTGCCAGCAAGCCCACGGGTGAAAAACTGTTTTTT. Its protein is CASKPTGEKLFF.

V and J are TRBV29-1 and TRBJ1-2; 8 nucleotides align to TRBD1. V lost 0 bases, J lost 0 bases, and 6 bases stayed unmatched. Germline values: CDR1 SQVTM, CDR2 ANQGSEA. CDR3 length equals 16 residues. For the CDR3, the DNA is TGCAGCGTTGAAGATCGGGGACAGGTACCTAACTATGGCTACACCTTC. Its translation is CSVEDRGQVPNYGYTF.

This chain uses TRBV5-6 with TRBJ1-2, with D possibly being TRBD1 (6 bases). The CDR3 is 15 amino acids. V shed 0 bases and J shed 5 bases, with 14 bases lying between them. Germline lookup yields CDR1 SGHDT and CDR2 YYEEEE. The CDR3 region is CASSLGQGSLYGYTF. Here the CDR3 DNA reads TGTGCCAGCAGCTTGGGGCAGGGGAGCCTATATGGCTACACCTTC.

A remark on this clone: An end of the junction does not agree with germline; a read error may underlie this. The rearrangement uses TRBV5-8 and TRBJ1-2; D perhaps matches TRBD1 (6 bases). Germline loops: CDR1 SGHTS, CDR2 YDEGEE. The CDR3 contains 11 residues. As DNA, the CDR3 is TGTGCCAGCAGCTGGAGCAGGGGAGTCGGTTTC. Translation gives CASSWSRGVGF.

In its sample, this clone was seen a few times. The rearrangement joins TRBV4-1 to TRBJ1-5; D is uncertain. This CDR3 spans 14 amino acids. Deletions cut 3 bases from V and 3 bases from J, with 9 bases between. Germline CDR1 MGHRA, CDR2 YSYEKL. The CDR3 region is CASSHGATNQPQHF. For the CDR3, the DNA is TGCGCCAGCAGCCACGGAGCAACCAATCAGCCCCAGCATTTT.

The chain is built from TRBV19 and TRBJ1-1; no reliable D call. Germline loops: CDR1 LNHDA, CDR2 SQIVND (reference sequence). The CDR3 runs to 14 residues. V lost 6 bases, J lost 0 bases, and 11 bases lay in between. CDR3 residues: CASRETILNTEAFF. The CDR3 DNA reads as TGTGCCAGTAGGGAGACCATATTGAACACTGAAGCTTTCTTT.

The rearrangement uses TRBV28 and TRBJ1-4; D is uncertain. Germline values: CDR1 MDHEN, CDR2 SYDVKM. This CDR3 contains 15 residues. Trimming removed 4 bases at V and 6 bases at J, with 15 bases between. CDR3 bases: TGTGCCAGCAGTTCCCCCCCCTGGACTGATGAAAAACTGTTTTTT. It codes for CASSSPPWTDEKLFF.

J is TRBJ1-2 and V is TRBV5-4, with D unclear. Trimming stripped 4 bases from V and 7 bases from J, with 17 bases between. The CDR3 totals 14 residues. Germline assignment: CDR1 SGHNT and CDR2 YYREEE (reference sequence). The CDR3 sequence: CASSIDGSPGGYTF. DNA of the CDR3: TGTGCCAGCAGCATCGACGGTTCCCCGGGTGGCTACACCTTC.

The chain carries TRBV7-8 and TRBJ1-2; 12 bases are a match to TRBD1. The germline CDR1 and CDR2 sequences are SGHVS and FQNEAQ. V lost 0 bases and J lost 7; bases outside the gene matches: 3. The CDR3 is made up of 15 amino acids. The CDR3 DNA sequence: TGTGCCAGCAGCTTAGCGGGACAGGGGGCAGGTGGCTACACCTTC. This gives the protein CASSLAGQGAGGYTF.

The rearrangement links TRBV6-1 to TRBJ1-1; 7 nucleotides match TRBD1. Germline-derived CDR1 and CDR2 are MNHNS and SASEGT. V lost 1 base, J lost 5 bases, and 7 bases stayed unmatched. The CDR3 runs to 15 residues. CDR3: CASSEGTGEYTEAFF. The DNA of the CDR3 is TGTGCCAGCAGTGAAGGTACAGGGGAGTATACTGAAGCTTTCTTT.

In its sample, this clone was seen once. This chain uses TRBV5-6 with TRBJ2-7, with a weak D call TRBD1 (5 bases). The CDR3 spans 14 residues. CDR1 and CDR2 (germline): SGHDT, YYEEEE. V was trimmed by 4 bases and J by 3 bases, leaving 14 bases between them. CDR3 DNA sequence: TGTGCCAGCAGCCGCTATGACAGAGTCTACGAGCAGTACGTC. It yields the protein CASSRYDRVYEQYV.

This chain links TRBV7-9 with TRBJ1-5; TRBD1 matches at 12 bases. The CDR3 has 16 amino acids. CDR1 and CDR2 from the germline V gene are SEHNR and FQNEAQ (reference sequence). V shed 5 bases, J shed 3 bases, and the junction held 5 bases outside the gene matches. CDR3 region: CASSGGTGGDNQPQHF. CDR3 DNA sequence: TGTGCCAGCAGCGGTGGGACAGGGGGCGACAATCAGCCCCAGCATTTT.

The CDR3 DNA follows: TGCGCCAGCAGAACGGACAGATATAGCAATCAGCCCCAGCATTTT. It encodes CASRTDRYSNQPQHF. The V gene is TRBV4-3, the J gene TRBJ1-5; a possible D gene is TRBD1 (6 bases). This CDR3 has 15 residues. V lost 6 bases and J lost 0, with 12 bases in between. Germline loops: CDR1 LGHNA, CDR2 YSLEER.

The rearrangement uses TRBV13 and TRBJ1-4; 9 bases map to TRBD1. CDR3 size: 16 residues. The germline V gene has CDR1 PRHDT and CDR2 FYEKMQ (reference sequence). With V trimmed by 5 bases and J by 4 bases, 8 bases remained unmatched. The CDR3 protein is CASSGKQGAGNEKLFF. The CDR3 DNA follows: TGTGCCAGCAGCGGAAAACAGGGGGCTGGTAATGAAAAACTGTTTTTT.

The J gene is TRBJ2-2, the V gene TRBV9, with 9 positions matching TRBD1. Germline CDR1 and CDR2: SGDLS and YYNGEE. The CDR3 has 17 residues. Germline trimming cut 0 bases from V and 5 bases from J; bases unmatched to any gene: 8. The CDR3: CASSVELTGGQTGELFF. The CDR3 DNA reads as TGTGCCAGCAGCGTAGAACTGACAGGGGGTCAAACCGGGGAGCTGTTTTTT.

This chain connects TRBV10-2 to TRBJ2-3, with TRBD2 matching over 7 bases. Losses at the gene ends were 3 bases for V and 1 base for J; bases not matched to a gene: 13. The CDR3 consists of 18 residues. Germline CDR1 reads WSHSY; CDR2 reads SAAADI. As DNA, the CDR3 is TGCGCCAGCAGTGACTCCGGACTAGGGCGATCTCGCACAGATACGCAGTATTTT. It is translated as CASSDSGLGRSRTDTQYF.

By share, this clone counts as medium-sized. The rearrangement uses TRBV3-1 (or the pseudogene TRBV3-2) and TRBJ2-2, with 9 bases lining up with TRBD2. With V trimmed by 3 bases and J by 6 bases, 8 bases remained unmatched. Germline V gene lookup returns CDR1 LGHDT and CDR2 YNNKEL (reference sequence). The CDR3 length is 16 residues. CDR3 protein: CASSQRLADSAGELFF. The CDR3 DNA reads as TGTGCCAGCAGCCAGCGACTAGCGGACTCTGCCGGGGAGCTGTTTTTT.

This chain uses TRBV19 with TRBJ1-2, with TRBD1 identical over 7 bases. The CDR3 totals 12 residues. The V gene's germline CDR1 is LNHDA and CDR2 SQIVND (reference sequence). After removal of 7 bases from V and 2 bases from J, the junction contained 1 base not matched to a gene. The CDR3 DNA reads as TGTGCCAGTACCAGGGGGAACTATGGCTACACCTTC. This gives the protein CASTRGNYGYTF.

V usage is TRBV5-4 and J usage is TRBJ2-2, with D perhaps TRBD2 (6 bases). CDR1 is SGHNT, CDR2 YYREEE, per germline (reference sequence). This CDR3 comprises 15 residues. Trimming removed 4 bases at V and 5 bases at J, with 15 bases between. CDR3 DNA: TGTGCCAGCAGCCCGGGGACTTGGGGGACCGGGGAGCTGTTTTTT. As protein: CASSPGTWGTGELFF.

The chain joins TRBV6-5 to TRBJ1-1, with 7 bases identical to TRBD1. CDR1 and CDR2 from the germline V gene are MNHEY and SVGAGI. CDR3 size: 15 residues. The V and J ends lost 6 bases and 4 bases, in that order; junction bases with no gene match: 11. This CDR3 reads CASSRVQGLGTEAFF. CDR3 nucleotide sequence: TGTGCCAGCAGCCGCGTACAGGGGTTGGGCACTGAAGCTTTCTTT.